A selection of T cell receptor beta chains follows, all from one sample in a study of blood T cell repertoires in COVID-19. Produced via immunoSEQ multiplex PCR; TCRdb's table is partial and in-frame only. The sample holds roughly 210,000 clones, approximately 90% seen once. Sequencing input: peripheral blood. Receptors were obtained from a man between 65 and 85 years old with acute or convalescent COVID-19. Both conserved end residues are part of each CDR3. D genes are given only for firm matches. Clone size is not always given. Where it is, it says once, few, many or a class for expanded clones.

V gene	J gene	clone size	D gene	CDR3 protein	CDR3 DNA
TRBV11-3	TRBJ2-2	.	TRBD1	CASGQGGTGELFF	TGTGCCAGCGGACAGGGAGGTACCGGGGAGCTGTTTTTT
TRBV29-1	TRBJ2-3	.	TRBD1	CSVEDGGTGSTDTQYF	TGCAGCGTTGAAGACGGGGGGACAGGGAGTACAGATACGCAGTATTTT
TRBV20-1	TRBJ1-1	once	TRBD1	CSASKSHRGNTEAFF	TGCAGTGCTAGTAAAAGCCACAGGGGGAACACTGAAGCTTTCTTT
TRBV28	TRBJ2-5	.	TRBD2	CASSLSPTSILAGGTMETQYF	TGTGCCAGCAGTTTATCCCCAACGTCGATACTAGCGGGAGGGACCATGGAGACCCAGTACTTC
TRBV18	TRBJ2-1	few	TRBD2	CASSLSQGLALWDEQFF	TGTGCCAGCTCCCTATCTCAGGGACTAGCTTTATGGGATGAGCAGTTCTTC
TRBV7-9	TRBJ2-4	.	.	CASSGSGVKNIQYF	TGTGCCAGCAGCGGGTCGGGGGTCAAAAACATTCAGTACTTC
TRBV6-6	TRBJ2-7	.	TRBD1	CASRQGNYEQYF	TGTGCCAGCAGACAGGGGAACTACGAGCAGTACTTC
TRBV6-2/TRBV6-3	TRBJ2-7	once	.	CASSLLGGGPYEQYF	TGTGCCAGCAGTCTTCTAGGGGGAGGGCCCTACGAGCAGTACTTC
TRBV25-1	TRBJ2-2	.	.	CASSEYGGRPGELFF	TGTGCCAGCAGTGAATATGGGGGCCGCCCCGGGGAGCTGTTTTTT
TRBV5-5	TRBJ2-7	.	TRBD1	CASSSSYRGTYEQYF	TGTGCCAGCAGCTCCTCTTACAGGGGAACCTACGAGCAGTACTTC
TRBV7-9	TRBJ2-1	.	TRBD2	CASSPIGLAGAYNEQFF	TGTGCCAGCAGCCCCATAGGACTAGCGGGGGCCTACAATGAGCAGTTCTTC
TRBV6-5	TRBJ1-3	.	.	CASRDQRGLGNTIYF	TGTGCCAGCAGGGACCAAAGGGGTCTAGGAAACACCATATATTTT
TRBV6-5	TRBJ1-1	.	.	CASRRLGQNTEAFF	TGTGCCAGCCGCCGTTTAGGACAGAACACTGAAGCTTTCTTT
TRBV2	TRBJ2-1	.	.	CASMGYDEQFF	TGTGCCAGCATGGGCTATGATGAGCAGTTCTTC
TRBV7-8	TRBJ2-7	.	TRBD1	CASSGDRVYEQYF	TGTGCCAGCAGCGGAGACAGGGTCTACGAGCAGTACTTC
TRBV6-5	TRBJ2-1	few	.	CASRRTGGISNEQFF	TGTGCCAGCCGTAGGACGGGGGGCATTTCCAATGAGCAGTTCTTC
TRBV30	TRBJ1-1	.	TRBD1	CAWNQGQGGTEAFF	TGTGCCTGGAATCAGGGACAGGGGGGAACTGAAGCTTTCTTT
TRBV7-8	TRBJ2-3	.	.	CASILTSQNTDTQYF	TGTGCCAGCATCCTAACTAGCCAAAACACAGATACGCAGTATTTT
TRBV6-5	TRBJ1-5	.	.	CASNQGYQPQHF	TGTGCCAGCAACCAGGGGTATCAGCCCCAGCATTTT
TRBV6-2/TRBV6-3	TRBJ2-2	.	.	CASSLLGSTGELFF	TGTGCCAGCAGCCTCCTGGGGAGCACCGGGGAGCTGTTTTTT
TRBV19	TRBJ1-5	.	.	CASGSGGNQPQHF	TGTGCCAGTGGGAGTGGGGGGAATCAGCCCCAGCATTTT
TRBV9	TRBJ2-2	.	TRBD1	CASSVGQGATGELFF	TGTGCCAGCAGCGTGGGACAGGGGGCGACCGGGGAGCTGTTTTTT
TRBV5-4	TRBJ1-1	once	.	CASSLKSGNTEAFF	TGTGCCAGCAGCTTGAAGTCGGGGAACACTGAAGCTTTCTTT
TRBV29-1	TRBJ2-1	.	TRBD2	CSLLGTSGAYNEQFF	TGCAGCTTACTTGGGACTAGCGGCGCCTACAATGAGCAGTTCTTC
TRBV11-2	TRBJ1-4	.	TRBD1	CASRPLRDRGNEKLFF	TGTGCCAGCAGGCCCCTCCGGGACAGGGGGAATGAAAAACTGTTTTTT
TRBV4-3	TRBJ1-1	.	.	CASSQVSGVTEAFF	TGCGCCAGCAGCCAAGTATCCGGGGTCACTGAAGCTTTCTTT
TRBV30	TRBJ2-7	.	TRBD2	CASVIAGTYEQYF	TGTGCCTCCGTAATAGCGGGCACCTACGAGCAGTACTTC
TRBV5-1	TRBJ1-4	.	.	CASSPSVPREEKLFF	TGCGCCAGCAGCCCGTCGGTGCCACGTGAAGAAAAACTGTTTTTT
TRBV5-4	TRBJ2-7	.	TRBD2	CASSSPGLDSEQYF	TGTGCCAGCAGTTCTCCGGGACTAGACTCCGAGCAGTACTTC
TRBV4-3	TRBJ2-3	once	.	CASSQAGTDTQYF	TGCGCCAGCAGCCAAGCGGGGACAGATACGCAGTATTTT
TRBV5-4	TRBJ2-6	.	.	CASTSPVTRASGANVLTF	TGTGCCAGCACTTCCCCGGTGACACGCGCCTCTGGGGCCAACGTCCTGACTTTC
TRBV4-3	TRBJ2-2	.	.	CASSQDALTGSNTGELFF	TGCGCCAGCAGCCAAGATGCCCTGACAGGATCGAACACCGGGGAGCTGTTTTTT
TRBV11-2	TRBJ2-7	.	.	CASSLMGRGLSYEQYF	TGTGCCAGCAGCTTAATGGGCAGGGGTCTCTCCTACGAGCAGTACTTC
TRBV2	TRBJ2-2	.	.	CASRETGELFF	TGTGCCAGCAGGGAGACCGGGGAGCTGTTTTTT
TRBV12-3/TRBV12-4	TRBJ1-2	.	TRBD1	CASRNTGVFGYTF	TGTGCCAGCAGGAATACAGGGGTTTTTGGCTACACCTTC
TRBV5-4	TRBJ2-1	.	TRBD2	CASSEGTSGRSLF	TGTGCCAGCAGCGAAGGGACTAGCGGTCGGTCTCTCTTC
TRBV7-2	TRBJ2-7	.	TRBD2	CASSPRLAGAPYEQYF	TGTGCCAGCAGCCCCCGGCTAGCGGGAGCTCCCTACGAGCAGTACTTC
TRBV12-3/TRBV12-4	TRBJ2-1	few	TRBD1	CASSSGQGAEFF	TGTGCCAGCAGTTCCGGACAGGGGGCGGAGTTCTTC
TRBV18	TRBJ2-7	.	.	CASSQGGTNPYEQYF	TGTGCCAGCTCACAAGGAGGCACGAACCCCTACGAGCAGTACTTC
TRBV11-2	TRBJ1-1	.	TRBD1	CASSGRQGRTEAFF	TGTGCCAGCAGCGGACGACAGGGTCGGACTGAAGCTTTCTTT
TRBV15	TRBJ2-1	.	TRBD2	CATSRRYSGTSGTRSSYNEQFF	TGTGCCACCAGCAGACGCTATTCCGGGACTAGCGGGACCCGGAGCTCCTACAATGAGCAGTTCTTC
TRBV5-1	TRBJ2-7	.	TRBD1	CASSLGGTGGTYEQYF	TGCGCCAGCAGCTTGGGAGGGACAGGGGGCACCTACGAGCAGTACTTC
TRBV11-1	TRBJ2-7	.	.	CASSLETGRFSYEQYF	TGTGCCAGCAGCTTAGAGACAGGGAGGTTTTCCTACGAGCAGTACTTC
TRBV27	TRBJ1-1	.	.	CASSIRSLGGTEAFF	TGTGCCAGCAGTATCCGGTCGTTGGGGGGCACTGAAGCTTTCTTT
TRBV19	TRBJ2-7	.	.	CASSMGLAPSYEQYF	TGTGCCAGTAGTATGGGTCTAGCGCCTTCCTACGAGCAGTACTTC
TRBV4-1	TRBJ1-3	.	TRBD1	CASSPGTGAGNTIYF	TGCGCCAGCAGCCCAGGGACAGGGGCAGGGAACACCATATATTTT
TRBV18	TRBJ1-2	.	TRBD1	CASSPVWDSGGGYTF	TGTGCCAGCTCACCAGTTTGGGACAGCGGTGGGGGCTACACCTTC
TRBV5-5	TRBJ2-4	.	.	CASKLEGPYGEYF	TGTGCCAGCAAGCTTGAAGGGCCCTACGGGGAGTACTTC
TRBV28	TRBJ1-5	.	.	CASTPGVYSNQPQHF	TGTGCCAGCACCCCCGGGGTTTATAGCAATCAGCCCCAGCATTTT
TRBV7-2	TRBJ2-7	.	.	CASSTSRSGGPYEQYF	TGTGCCAGCAGTACTTCACGCTCCGGAGGACCGTACGAGCAGTACTTC
TRBV3-1/TRBV3-2	TRBJ2-1	.	TRBD2	CASSQVARTSGISYNEQFF	TGTGCCAGCAGCCAAGTAGCGAGGACTAGCGGGATTTCCTACAATGAGCAGTTCTTC
TRBV15	TRBJ1-5	.	TRBD1	CATSSGTGLLNQPQHF	TGTGCCACCAGCTCCGGGACAGGGTTGCTGAATCAGCCCCAGCATTTT